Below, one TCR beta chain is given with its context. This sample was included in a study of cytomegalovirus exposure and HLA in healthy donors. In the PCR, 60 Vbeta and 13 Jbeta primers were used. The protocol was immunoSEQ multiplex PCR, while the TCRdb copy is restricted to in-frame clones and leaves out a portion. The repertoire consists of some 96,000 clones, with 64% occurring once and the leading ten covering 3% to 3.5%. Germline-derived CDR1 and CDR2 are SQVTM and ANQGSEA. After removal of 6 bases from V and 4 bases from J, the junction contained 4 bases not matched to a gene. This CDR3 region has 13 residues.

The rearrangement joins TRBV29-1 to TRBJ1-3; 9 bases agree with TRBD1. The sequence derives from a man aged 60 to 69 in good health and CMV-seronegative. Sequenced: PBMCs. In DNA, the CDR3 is TGCAGCGTCAGGGGGACAGGGGGAAACACCATATATTTT. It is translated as CSVRGTGGNTIYF.